Below are 18 T cell receptor beta chains sequenced from a single sample in a study of vaccination and CD4 T cells after COVID-19. The assay that was used to sequence DNA from cultured CD4+ T cells was the Oncomine TCR Beta short-read assay. TCRdb reprocessed the PCR reads via MiXCR and lists one record per CDR3 protein. The sample consists of 15,000 to 17,000 distinct CDR3 sequences, approximately 40% of them appearing once. Treatment described: roughly 11-day PBMC culture with coronavirus spike peptide pools or control peptides (ViraFEST assay). Their antigen targets remain unknown. Sequencing was performed on CD4+ T cells from blood, cultured in vitro, taken before SARS-CoV-2 vaccination. The receptors shown here come from a human donor who had recovered from COVID-19.

The chain couples TRBV14 to TRBJ1-2, with 7 bases lining up with TRBD1. The J segment lost 8 bases and the V segment lost 4 bases, leaving 7 bases of the junction unmatched. Germline values: CDR1 SGHDN, CDR2 FVKESK. The CDR3 length is 13 residues. In DNA form, the CDR3 reads TGTGCCAGCAGCCTACGACAGGGATCCGGCTACACCTTC. Translation: CASSLRQGSGYTF.

The chain combines TRBV20-1 with TRBJ2-1; D perhaps matches TRBD2 (6 bases). The CDR3 spans 15 residues. From germline, CDR1 is DFQATT and CDR2 SNEGSKA (reference sequence). Trimming cost V 7 bases and J 4 bases, with 20 bases left between them. CDR3 DNA sequence: TGCAGTGTTCACGGGACTTTCGTAGGGTACAATGAGCAGTTCTTC. Protein product: CSVHGTFVGYNEQFF.

This clonotype occurred once. The chain links TRBV20-1 to TRBJ2-1; 12 nucleotides line up with TRBD2. The V segment lost 3 bases and the J segment 9 bases; nucleotides outside the gene matches: 6. This CDR3 contains 14 residues. Germline V gives CDR1 DFQATT, CDR2 SNEGSKA (reference sequence). The CDR3 is CSASLAGGPVEQFF. The CDR3 region has the DNA TGCAGTGCTAGCCTAGCGGGGGGGCCGGTTGAGCAGTTCTTC.

There are a few counts of this clonotype. The chain uses TRBV20-1 and TRBJ2-5; 12 nucleotides align to TRBD2. The CDR3 runs 15 residues. Germline trimming cut 6 bases from V and 5 bases from J; bases unmatched to any gene: 10. Germline V gene sequence: CDR1 DFQATT, CDR2 SNEGSKA (reference sequence). The CDR3 nucleotides are TGCAGTGCAAAACTAGCGGGGGGCCCTCGGGAGACCCAGTACTTC. Its translation is CSAKLAGGPRETQYF.

The chain couples TRBV28 to TRBJ1-2; D is undetermined. The CDR3 covers 12 residues. With 8 bases removed from V and 7 bases from J, the gap between germline ends came to 14 bases. Germline loops: CDR1 MDHEN, CDR2 SYDVKM. The chain's CDR3 is CASSRSGLGYTF. The CDR3 region has the DNA TGTGCCAGCTCCCGATCGGGTCTTGGCTACACCTTC.

The rearrangement joins TRBV7-7 to TRBJ2-1; possibly TRBD2 for D (5 bases). V shed 1 base and J shed 0 bases, with 7 bases lying between them. Germline CDR1 SSHAT, CDR2 FNYEAQ (reference sequence). The CDR3 runs 15 residues. In nucleotides, the CDR3 is TGTGCCAGCAGCTTAGTGGGGAGCTCCTACAATGAGCAGTTCTTC. Its translation: CASSLVGSSYNEQFF.

V gene TRBV19 combines with J gene TRBJ1-6; 10 nucleotides line up with TRBD1. The V gene end was trimmed by 2 bases and the J gene end by 10 bases; junction bases not matched to a gene: 5. Per the germline V gene, CDR1 is LNHDA and CDR2 is SQIVND (reference sequence). The CDR3 length is 15 residues. CDR3 sequence reads: CASSIQGQGKSPLHF. The CDR3 DNA sequence: TGTGCCAGTAGTATACAGGGACAGGGGAAATCACCCCTCCACTTT.

V usage is TRBV9 and J usage is TRBJ2-7; perhaps TRBD2 as D (5 bases). This CDR3 contains 13 residues. The germline V gene has CDR1 SGDLS and CDR2 YYNGEE. Trimming removed 4 bases at V and 5 bases at J, with 13 bases between. The CDR3: CASSSSPGDEQYF. For the CDR3, the DNA is TGTGCCAGCAGCTCCTCCCCCGGGGACGAGCAGTACTTC.

This clonotype has a handful of counts. The V and J genes are TRBV20-1 and TRBJ1-1; 8 nucleotides align to TRBD1. There are 14 residues in the CDR3. The germline gives CDR1 DFQATT, CDR2 SNEGSKA (reference sequence). V gave up 0 bases and J gave up 3 bases; unmatched junction bases: 3. The CDR3 spells CSARDAGGYTEAFF. The CDR3 DNA is TGCAGTGCTAGAGATGCAGGGGGCTACACTGAAGCTTTCTTT.

The CDR3 nucleotides are TGTGCCAGCAGCACCGCCGCAGGGTCTGGAAACACCATATATTTT. It specifies CASSTAAGSGNTIYF. The chain uses TRBV7-9 and TRBJ1-3; TRBD1 might be the D (5 bases). Germline CDR1 reads SEHNR; CDR2 reads FQNEAQ (reference sequence). Trimming stripped 5 bases from V and 1 base from J, with 12 bases between. The CDR3 is made up of 15 amino acids.

J is TRBJ2-5 and V is TRBV27, with D tentatively TRBD1 or TRBD2 (5 bases each). Trimming shortened V by 5 bases and J by 2 bases, and 12 bases separated the two germline ends. The CDR3 is 14 residues long. Germline V gene lookup returns CDR1 MNHEY and CDR2 SMNVEV (reference sequence). In nucleotides, the CDR3 is TGTGCCAGCAGTGTGGGACCGAATCAAGAGACCCAGTACTTC. Residues: CASSVGPNQETQYF.

There are a few counts of this clonotype. The junction shows a germline mismatch at one end, possibly a read error. J is TRBJ1-1 and V is TRBV7-2; no reliable D call. Germline CDR1 and CDR2: SGHTA and FQGNSA. CDR3 size: 13 residues. The CDR3, as DNA: TGTGCCAGCAGCTTATTGATCGCAACTGAAGATTTCTTT. Translating it yields CASSLLIATEDFF.

This clonotype was recorded a few times. The chain has TRBV19 and TRBJ1-5, with D perhaps TRBD1 (6 bases). CDR1 is LNHDA, CDR2 SQIVND, per germline (reference sequence). Trimming left V 5 bases short and J 1 base short, with 6 bases between. CDR3 length equals 13 residues. As DNA, the CDR3 is TGTGCCAGTAGTCAGGGGAGCAATCAGCCCCAGCATTTT. Translation: CASSQGSNQPQHF.

Only one count was recorded for this clonotype. This chain connects TRBV20-1 to TRBJ2-3; 7 bases are a match to TRBD2. V shed 4 bases, J shed 3 bases, and the junction held 4 bases outside the gene matches. CDR3 length: 13 residues. The germline CDR1 and CDR2 sequences are DFQATT and SNEGSKA (reference sequence). The CDR3 reads CSAIPGGTDTQYF. The CDR3 DNA reads as TGCAGTGCTATCCCCGGGGGGACAGATACGCAGTATTTT.

This clonotype was seen more than once but under ten times. The genes are TRBV6-2 or TRBV6-3 and TRBJ1-3, with TRBD1 as a possible D gene (6 bases). Germline V gene sequence: CDR1 MNHEY, CDR2 SVGEGT. V was clipped by 6 bases and J by 0 bases, with 6 bases between them. The CDR3 runs to 13 residues. Here the CDR3 DNA reads TGTGCCAGCAGGGGGGCCTCTGGAAACACCATATATTTT. Residues: CASRGASGNTIYF.

The chain carries TRBV5-1 and TRBJ1-5; TRBD1 matches at 9 bases. Trimming at V came to 4 bases and at J to 6 bases, leaving 5 bases not matched to a gene. The CDR3 is made up of 14 amino acids. Looked up from germline, CDR1 is SGHRS and CDR2 is YFSETQ. The CDR3 loop is CASSPDRGIQPQHF. The CDR3 DNA is TGCGCCAGCAGCCCGGACAGGGGAATTCAGCCCCAGCATTTT.

The V call is TRBV7-2, the J call TRBJ1-2; TRBD1 matches at 10 bases. CDR1 is SGHTA, CDR2 FQGNSA, per germline. J was trimmed by 4 bases and V by 6 bases; bases with no gene match: 5. The CDR3 spans 14 residues. In nucleotides, the CDR3 is TGTGCCAGCAGGCAAGACAGGGGGCCCTATGGCTACACCTTC. The encoded protein is CASRQDRGPYGYTF.

This clonotype showed up just a few times. The chain recombines TRBV24-1 with TRBJ2-2; D is ambiguous. Trimming left V 4 bases short and J 0 bases short, with 8 bases between. The CDR3 extends over 15 amino acids. Germline loops: CDR1 KGHDR, CDR2 SFDVKD. The CDR3 region has the DNA TGTGCCACCAGTGACCCCGCCGCGAACACCGGGGAGCTGTTTTTT. Protein product: CATSDPAANTGELFF.